Shown below are 8 T cell receptor beta chains from a single sample sequenced in a study of beta chain features in type 1 diabetes. Study outcomes and limitations: Shorter TCRB CDR3s, moderately but significantly so, marked every one of the four CD4+ subsets in Type 1 diabetes patients.

Every isolated RNA sample was fully reverse transcribed, so sequencing captured expressed TCRB transcripts. Some clones are missing from TCRdb's copy, which holds only in-frame ones; the method was immunoSEQ multiplex PCR. The sample records 600,000 to 750,000 clones, around 12% being singletons. These receptors' antigens are unknown. Specimen: naive CD4+ T cells from blood. These receptors were taken from a man in his thirties or forties with type 1 diabetes.

CDR3 in DNA: TGCAGCGTTGACAGCCTGCCAGGGGGCCGTACTGAAGCTTTCTTT. The encoded protein is CSVDSLPGGRTEAFF. The chain employs TRBV29-1 and TRBJ1-1; TRBD1 matches 8 bases. V lost 3 bases to trimming and J lost 5 bases; unmatched junction nucleotides: 11. Germline-derived CDR1 and CDR2 are SQVTM and ANQGSEA. This CDR3 has 15 residues.

This rearrangement joins TRBV11-2 to TRBJ2-7; D unclear. The CDR3 has 14 residues. The V end lost 2 bases, the J end lost 3 bases, and 11 bases lay between the germline ends. Per the germline V gene, CDR1 is SGHAT and CDR2 is FQNNGV. The CDR3 spells CASSLFSANYEQYF. The CDR3, as DNA: TGTGCCAGCAGCTTATTTTCCGCCAACTACGAGCAGTACTTC.

This clone was counted only a few times. This chain connects TRBV28 to TRBJ2-6; D may be TRBD2 (7 bases). The germline V gene encodes CDR1 MDHEN and CDR2 SYDVKM. The CDR3 has 17 amino acids. With 6 bases removed from V and 0 bases from J, the gap between germline ends came to 15 bases. The CDR3 reads CASRPQGGDSGANVLTF. CDR3 coding DNA: TGTGCCAGCAGACCCCAAGGGGGGGACTCTGGGGCCAACGTCCTGACTTTC. Based on the CDR3 plus reference TRBV28 and TRBJ2-6, the full variable domain is DVKVTQSSRYLVKRTGEKVFLECVQDMDHENMFWYRQDPGLGLRLIYFSYDVKMKEKGDIPEGYSVSREKKERFSLILESASTNQTSMYLCASRPQGGDSGANVLTFGAGSRLTVL.

This clone was picked up a small number of times. CDR3 sequence reads: CASSYEGQSSYEQYF. As DNA, the CDR3 is TGTGCCAGCAGCTATGAAGGACAGAGCTCCTACGAGCAGTACTTC. This rearrangement joins TRBV5-6 to TRBJ2-7, with D maybe TRBD1 (6 bases). V lost 3 bases and J 0 bases, leaving 13 bases between the germline ends. The germline CDR1 and CDR2 sequences are SGHDT and YYEEEE. The length of the CDR3 is 15 residues.

The chain is built from TRBV6-6 and TRBJ2-1; 9 bases fit TRBD1. Germline assignment: CDR1 MNHNY and CDR2 SVGAGI (reference sequence). The CDR3 is made up of 15 amino acids. The V segment lost 5 bases and the J segment 4 bases; nucleotides outside the gene matches: 6. As DNA, the CDR3 is TGTGCCAGCAGTCCCCAGGGGACAGGGTACAATGAGCAGTTCTTC. Translated, it gives CASSPQGTGYNEQFF.

There are a few counts of this clone. The CDR3 sequence is CASSPQDSSNTGELFF. The CDR3 region has the DNA TGTGCCAGCTCACCTCAAGACTCCTCTAACACCGGGGAGCTGTTTTTT. The chain carries TRBV18 and TRBJ2-2, with D hard to call. The length of the CDR3 is 16 residues. Germline V CDR1 and CDR2: KGHSH, LQKENI. The V end lost 3 bases, the J end lost 2 bases, and 13 bases lay between the germline ends.

The sample holds a few counts of this clone. J is TRBJ1-1 and V is TRBV6-5, with unresolved D. Germline V lookup: CDR1 MNHEY, CDR2 SVGAGI. The germline V and J ends were trimmed by 8 bases and 2 bases, with 6 bases remaining between them. The CDR3 is made up of 11 amino acids. CDR3 coding DNA: TGTGCCAGCTTCATTAACACTGAAGCTTTCTTT. Translated: CASFINTEAFF.

Note on this clone: Other DNA variants within this sample encode the same CDR3. The V call is TRBV20-1, the J call TRBJ2-5; no firm D call. The CDR3 extends over 10 amino acids. V gave up 3 bases and J gave up 5 bases, with 4 bases separating them. CDR1 and CDR2 (germline): DFQATT, SNEGSKA (reference sequence). CDR3 loop: CSASGETQYF. As DNA, the CDR3 is TGCAGTGCTAGCGGGGAGACCCAGTACTTC.